This TCR beta chain was captured in a study of OX40 agonist ivuxolimab in advanced cancers. Study observations and caveats: The study found that CD8+ T cells averaged more expanded clones than CD4+. At 0.1 to 3.0 mg/kg and by week 6, clonal expansion occurred in CD4+ and CD8+ blood T cells.

V dropped 7 bases and J dropped 5; count of bases not matched to a gene: 5. The CDR3 is 14 amino acids. The germline CDR1 and CDR2 sequences are MNHEY and SMNVEV (reference sequence). Data came from immunoSEQ multiplex PCR; TCRdb stores just in-frame clones and leaves some out. The sample has tens of thousands of clones; more than 85% are singletons. The table lists this clone with a count of one. Its matching antigen is unknown. The sample here was CD4+ or CD8+ T cells sorted from blood, taken in a trial of the OX40 agonist ivuxolimab. The J gene is TRBJ2-1, the V gene TRBV27, with 10 bases that match TRBD2. This clonotype was obtained from an adult with an advanced solid tumor such as melanoma, head and neck, liver or kidney cancer. CDR3 nucleotide sequence: TGTGCCAGCAATCGACTAGCGGGCAACAATGAGCAGTTCTTC. As protein: CASNRLAGNNEQFF.